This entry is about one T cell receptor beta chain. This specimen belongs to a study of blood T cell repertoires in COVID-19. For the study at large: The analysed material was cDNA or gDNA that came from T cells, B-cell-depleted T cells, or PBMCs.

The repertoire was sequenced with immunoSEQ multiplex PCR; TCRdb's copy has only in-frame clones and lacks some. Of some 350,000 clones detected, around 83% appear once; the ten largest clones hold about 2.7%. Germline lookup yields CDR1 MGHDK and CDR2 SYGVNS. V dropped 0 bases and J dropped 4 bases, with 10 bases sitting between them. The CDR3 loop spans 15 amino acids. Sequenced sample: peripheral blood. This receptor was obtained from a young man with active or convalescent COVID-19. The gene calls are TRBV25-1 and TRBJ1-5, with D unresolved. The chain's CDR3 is CASSEYGETNQPQHF. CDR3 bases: TGTGCCAGCAGTGAATATGGGGAGACTAATCAGCCCCAGCATTTT. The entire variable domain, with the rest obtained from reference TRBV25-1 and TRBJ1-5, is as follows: EADIYQTPRYLVIGTGKKITLECSQTMGHDKMYWYQQDPGMELHLIHYSYGVNSTEKGDLSSESTVSRIRTEHFPLTLESARPSHTSQYLCASSEYGETNQPQHFGDGTRLSIL.